The present entry profiles one T cell receptor beta chain with its context. What it binds is unknown. The V segment lost 0 bases and the J segment 9 bases; nucleotides outside the gene matches: 5. The CDR3 loop spans 15 amino acids. The germline V gene has CDR1 LGHNA and CDR2 YSLEER. RNA was extracted and reverse transcribed into cDNA as the sequencing template. Generated by immunoSEQ multiplex PCR, the TCRdb table keeps only in-frame clones and is missing some. The sample records about 210,000 clones, around 65% being singletons. This entry is derived from a study of CD8+ T cells in alopecia areata. Study as a whole: Those patients who were treated received oral tofacitinib, which was given at 5 to 10 mg twice daily for moderate-to-severe alopecia areata.

Whole-study results and caveats: Uncertainty about whether baseline CD8+ expansion is linked to response remains, with one nonresponder. There were many expanded lesional clones persisting in scalp and blood during tofacitinib. Higher clonality than in normal scalp was seen in lesional scalp, especially alopecia totalis/universalis.

Treatment defined: oral pan-JAK inhibitor, 5-10 mg twice daily. The sequenced sample was CD4+ T cells sorted from blood, obtained between weeks 43 and 45, from a patient treated with tofacitinib. This TCR was sampled from a human donor with alopecia areata. The gene calls are TRBV4-3 and TRBJ2-1; the match to TRBD2 covers 10 bases. DNA for the CDR3: TGCGCCAGCAGCCAAGATGTAGTAGCGGGGGGTGAGCAGTTCTTC. Translation gives CASSQDVVAGGEQFF.